This T cell receptor beta chain was captured by sequencing in a study of cytotoxic CD8 clonotypes in ibrutinib-treated CLL (dated by TCRdb to the early 2020s). With regard to the full study: The cohort included roughly 15 treatment-naive and fewer than 12 relapsed/refractory patients; 17 were IGHV unmutated. The response samples were drawn at a median of approximately 12 months into treatment, with a range of about 6 to 40 months. Cryopreserved peripheral blood mononuclear cells were obtained prior to treatment, at the time of response, and at either disease progression or sustained remission. Samples averaged approximately 260,000 productive templates and roughly 86,000 productive rearrangements. Longitudinal samples were available for about 30% of the roughly 90 trial participants. Every remission and progressive disease sample was obtained while ibrutinib was still being received by the patients. Partial responses were observed in some 24 patients and complete responses in 2; after a median follow-up of 68 months, remission was maintained in 14 patients and progression was observed in roughly twelve. Overall results and qualifications from the work: Baseline clonality exceeded that of age-matched healthy donors and correlated strongly with circulating CD8+ T-cell counts. Clonality increased at ibrutinib response, stayed stable in sustained remission, and fell back toward baseline at progression. Sustained-remission and progressing patients did not have matched sampling times, and lymph node repertoires were not examined. Public clonotypes were rare and either shrank or stayed stable during treatment, and the rise in clonality at ibrutinib response reflected expansion of private clonotypes.

The goal of deep resolution MiSeq sequencing was a depth between 1 in 1 million and 1 in 200,000 T cells, and coverage averaged 10x per clonotype. The immunoSEQ hsTCRB Kit was used to generate TCR beta libraries. Concerning the study's data processing: Data were analyzed with ImmunoSEQ Data Assistant and ImmunoSEQ Analyzer, with V, D and J genes assigned per IMGT definitions. Clonality, which ranges from 0 to 1, was calculated by subtracting the normalized Shannon entropy of productive rearrangement frequencies from one. Public clonotype analysis was restricted to overrepresented clonotypes comprising at least 0.05% of each patient's repertoire. Approximately 12 repertoires from age-matched healthy donors, obtained from immuneACCESS, served as clonality controls. The table was pulled from immuneACCESS by TCRdb, which kept in-frame rearrangements only. Such tables lose some clones; where checked, under half of the loss comes from unresolved V genes, and the rest has no known cause. V and J calls and clone size follow that table, whereas D and trimming were derived from the DNA. The sample table records 40,000 or so clones; around 70% of these occur just once. 10% of the sample rests with the top ten.

As regards this clone: The antigen it binds to is not known. No quality values exist for individual bases; no much larger clone is one base distant.

The sample's time point label is to be understood as: progressive disease on ibrutinib. For TCR beta library preparation, approximately 2 micrograms of genomic DNA were isolated from cryopreserved PBMCs. Longitudinal blood samples from CLL patients on ibrutinib monotherapy underwent high-throughput TCR beta sequencing. The patients took part in an open-label, single-center phase 2 trial of ibrutinib monotherapy. Measured from the cysteine to the phenylalanine, the CDR3 is 11 residues long. Only CDR3 DNA is held: 33 bases, read in frame from base 1. The germline V gene (reference sequence) supplies CDR1 DFQATT and CDR2 SNEGSKA. V is pared back by 7 bases and J by 2 bases, with 9 bases lying between the germline termini.

The rearrangement combines TRBV20-1 with TRBJ2-7; the D segment cannot be called with confidence. The sequences come from PBMCs, collected at disease progression, from a patient treated with ibrutinib. This receptor was taken from a human donor with chronic lymphocytic leukemia. CDR3 sequence: CSVNGPYEQYF. At the DNA level, the sequence is TGCAGTGTGAATGGGCCCTACGAGCAGTACTTC.